These 7 T cell receptor beta chains came from one sample sequenced in a study of metastatic and nonmetastatic thyroid tumors. Before thyroid surgery, none of the patients had received any treatment. TCRdb re-clonotyped the PCR reads via MiXCR. There are approximately 19,000 clones in the sample; about 35% occur only once, and more than 20% lies in the top ten. The material sequenced was tumor tissue. The source of these receptors is a female donor with papillary thyroid cancer or a benign thyroid nodule (not recorded which). Some clones in this sample may be carry-over from other donors' samples.

This clone occurred a few times. The chain uses TRBV6-1 and TRBJ1-2; 7 bases line up with TRBD1. The CDR3 extends over 11 amino acids. V shed 8 bases and J 5 bases; nucleotides not matched to a gene: 2. CDR1 and CDR2 (germline): MNHNS, SASEGT. The CDR3 here is CASVQGYGYTF. The CDR3 DNA is TGTGCCAGCGTACAGGGGTATGGCTACACCTTC.

This clone was seen ten or more times. The V call is TRBV6-1, the J call TRBJ1-2; D gene ambiguous. Per the germline V gene, CDR1 is MNHNS and CDR2 is SASEGT. This CDR3 is 14 amino acids long. V lost 6 bases and J 7 bases, leaving 18 bases between the germline ends. This chain's CDR3 is CASSFRQASGGYTF. The CDR3 nucleotides read TGTGCCAGCAGCTTTCGACAAGCCTCGGGTGGCTACACCTTC.

V gene TRBV6-1 combines with J gene TRBJ2-7; TRBD1 aligns across 11 bases. Near its end, the DNA agrees better with TRBJ2-5, so the J call may be wrong. The CDR3 has 15 residues. The V gene's germline CDR1 is MNHNS and CDR2 SASEGT. CDR3 nucleotides: TGTGCCAGCAGTGATGGACAGGGGGCATGGGAGACCCAGTACTTC. Amino acid sequence: CASSDGQGAWETQYF.

The CDR3 reads CASSLAGESSYNEQFF. CDR3 nucleotides: TGTGCCAGCAGTTTGGCTGGGGAAAGCTCCTACAATGAGCAGTTCTTC. This sequence joins TRBV12-3 or TRBV12-4 and TRBJ2-1; D remains unclear. The CDR3 spans 16 residues. V was trimmed by 3 bases and J by 0 bases, leaving 12 bases between them.

Comments on this clone: A much larger clone lies a single base off, so this may be a read error. V gene TRBV19 combines with J gene TRBJ2-7; tentatively, D is TRBD1 or TRBD2 (6 bases each). The V end was cut by 9 bases, the J end by 0 bases, with 9 bases between. The CDR3 loop spans 12 amino acids. Germline values: CDR1 LNHDA, CDR2 SQIVND (reference sequence). CDR3 region: CARRGDSYEQYF. CDR3 DNA: TGTGCCAGAAGGGGGGACTCCTACGAGCAGTACTTC. The variable domain in full, completed from reference TRBV19 and TRBJ2-7, reads DGGITQSPKYLFRKEGQNVTLSCEQNLNHDAMYWYRQDPGQGLRLIYYSQIVNDFQKGDIAEGYSVSREKKESFPLTVTSAQKNPTAFYLCARRGDSYEQYFGPGTRLTVT.

This clone was seen a few times. Other nucleotide sequences in the sample specify the same CDR3. The rearrangement links TRBV6-2 or TRBV6-3 to TRBJ2-7, with 7 bases that match TRBD2. Per germline, CDR1 MNHEY and CDR2 SVGEGT. This CDR3 is built from 13 residues. Trimming at V came to 6 bases and at J to 2 bases, leaving 4 bases not matched to a gene. CDR3 region: CASSHGGTYEQYF. The CDR3 nucleotides read TGTGCCAGCAGCCACGGGGGGACCTACGAGCAGTACTTC.

This clone came up a few times. The chain is built from TRBV20-1 and TRBJ2-7, with D maybe TRBD2 (5 bases). CDR3 length equals 15 residues. The germline V gene encodes CDR1 DFQATT and CDR2 SNEGSKA (reference sequence). V lost 0 bases and J lost 7, with 19 bases in between. CDR3 protein: CSARDPEGLGSEQYF. The CDR3 DNA follows: TGCAGTGCTAGAGACCCCGAGGGTCTGGGGAGTGAGCAGTACTTC.